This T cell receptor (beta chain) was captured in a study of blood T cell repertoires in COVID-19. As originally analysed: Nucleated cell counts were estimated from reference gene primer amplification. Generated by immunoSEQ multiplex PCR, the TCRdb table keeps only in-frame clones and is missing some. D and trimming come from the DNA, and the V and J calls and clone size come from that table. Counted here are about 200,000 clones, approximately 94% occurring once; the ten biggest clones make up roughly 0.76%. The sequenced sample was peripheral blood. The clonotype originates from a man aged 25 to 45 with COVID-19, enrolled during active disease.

This chain's CDR3 is CASVHPGDYYGYTF. The CDR3 nucleotides read TGTGCCAGCGTCCACCCCGGGGACTACTATGGCTACACCTTC. The chain employs TRBV9 and TRBJ1-2, with D possibly TRBD1 on 5 matching bases. The CDR3 runs 14 residues. With 7 bases removed from V and 3 bases from J, the gap between germline ends came to 16 bases. Germline-derived CDR1 and CDR2 are SGDLS and YYNGEE.